One and the same sample provided the 16 T cell receptor beta chains below, sequenced in a study of cytomegalovirus exposure and HLA in healthy donors. The PCR employed 60 Vbeta primers together with 13 Jbeta primers. Assay used: immunoSEQ multiplex PCR; TCRdb lists only in-frame clones, some missing. In the table there are roughly 120,000 clones, about 80% of which are singletons. The sequencing input was PBMCs. These receptors came from a man aged 55 to 69 in good health and CMV-seropositive.

This chain uses TRBV27 with TRBJ1-5; the D is unclear. V was cut by 4 bases and J by 1 base, with 11 bases left in between. Germline CDR1 is MNHEY and CDR2 is SMNVEV (reference sequence). This CDR3 has 15 residues. As DNA, the CDR3 is TGTGCCAGCAGTTACGTCCGGGGAAGCAATCAGCCCCAGCATTTT. Its protein product is CASSYVRGSNQPQHF.

The rearrangement links TRBV28 to TRBJ2-1; tentative D call: TRBD1 (5 bases). The CDR3 length is 14 residues. Germline loops: CDR1 MDHEN, CDR2 SYDVKM. Trimming removed 0 bases at V and 4 bases at J, with 7 bases between. The CDR3 DNA follows: TGTGCCAGCAGTTTATGGGGGCCATACAATGAGCAGTTCTTC. This codes for CASSLWGPYNEQFF.

This chain's CDR3 is CASSQGSSGNTIYF. For the CDR3, the DNA is TGCGCCAGCAGCCAGGGGAGCTCTGGAAACACCATATATTTT. The chain is built from TRBV5-1 and TRBJ1-3, with a weak D call TRBD1 (6 bases). This CDR3 spans 14 amino acids. Looked up from germline, CDR1 is SGHRS and CDR2 is YFSETQ. V lost 4 bases and J 0 bases, leaving 8 bases between the germline ends.

This rearrangement joins TRBV2 to TRBJ1-4; unclear D gene. The V gene's germline CDR1 is SNHLY and CDR2 FYNNEI. The V gene lost 1 base and the J gene lost 8 bases, with 11 bases spanning the gap. The CDR3 totals 14 residues. The DNA for the CDR3 is TGTGCCAGCAGTGAAGTTTTGGGAGGGGAAAAACTGTTTTTT. This gives the protein CASSEVLGGEKLFF.

V and J are TRBV28 and TRBJ1-5; no clear D. Germline values: CDR1 MDHEN, CDR2 SYDVKM. Trimming took off 3 bases at V and 3 bases at J, with 9 bases between the two ends. This CDR3 is built from 14 residues. The CDR3 DNA reads TGTGCCAGCAGTTTTGGAGTACTCAATCAGCCCCAGCATTTT. Protein product: CASSFGVLNQPQHF.

This clone was found a few times. The genes are TRBV5-4 and TRBJ1-2, with D perhaps matching TRBD1 (5 bases). CDR3 length: 13 residues. The V and J ends lost 6 bases and 3 bases respectively, with 12 bases between them. The germline V gene encodes CDR1 SGHNT and CDR2 YYREEE (reference sequence). This chain's CDR3 is CASTLWGDYGYTF. The CDR3 nucleotides read TGTGCCAGCACTTTGTGGGGGGACTATGGCTACACCTTC.

This clone was seen a single time. This chain uses TRBV10-3 with TRBJ2-1; 9 bases map to TRBD2. Germline values: CDR1 ENHRY, CDR2 SYGVKD. CDR3 size: 17 residues. V was clipped by 1 base and J by 6 bases; unmatched bases: 10. For the CDR3, the DNA is TGTGCCATCAGTGAGTGGTTAGCGGGAGTCATCCCCAATGAGCAGTTCTTC. Amino acids: CAISEWLAGVIPNEQFF.

This chain connects TRBV4-1 to TRBJ2-6; 8 bases are shared with TRBD2. Trimming cost V 3 bases and J 0 bases; bases outside gene matches: 10. Looked up from germline, CDR1 is MGHRA and CDR2 is YSYEKL. The CDR3 is made up of 19 amino acids. The CDR3 here is CASSHSPGTRGSGANVLTF. CDR3 nucleotides: TGCGCCAGCAGCCATTCGCCCGGGACTAGGGGCTCTGGGGCCAACGTCCTGACTTTC.

The chain recombines TRBV5-1 with TRBJ1-2; D not certain. This CDR3 has 15 amino acids. V lost 1 base and J 4 bases, leaving 14 bases between the germline ends. Per germline, CDR1 SGHRS and CDR2 YFSETQ. CDR3 protein: CASSLSVNFGYGYTF. CDR3 bases: TGCGCCAGCAGCTTGTCTGTCAACTTCGGCTATGGCTACACCTTC.

The rearrangement joins TRBV5-1 to TRBJ1-1; unclear D gene. The germline V gene has CDR1 SGHRS and CDR2 YFSETQ. CDR3 length equals 12 residues. Trimming cost V 3 bases and J 4 bases, with 7 bases left between them. The CDR3 region is CASSSEGTEAFF. CDR3 nucleotide sequence: TGCGCCAGCAGCTCCGAGGGCACTGAAGCTTTCTTT.

The V call is TRBV2, the J call TRBJ1-2; D is perhaps TRBD1 (6 bases). CDR1 and CDR2 from the germline V gene are SNHLY and FYNNEI. V lost 6 bases and J 4 bases, leaving 15 bases between the germline ends. The CDR3 loop spans 14 amino acids. The CDR3 DNA sequence: TGTGCCAGCAGCTCCGGGGGGCGGGCCTATGGCTACACCTTC. Amino acids: CASSSGGRAYGYTF.

The chain is built from TRBV7-9 and TRBJ2-7; D may be TRBD1 (6 bases). Germline CDR1 reads SEHNR; CDR2 reads FQNEAQ (reference sequence). Trimming removed 5 bases at V and 6 bases at J, with 17 bases between. This CDR3 is 14 amino acids long. CDR3 sequence: CASSPEAGGAEQYF. DNA for the CDR3: TGTGCCAGCAGCCCAGAGGCTGGGGGCGCCGAGCAGTACTTC.

CDR3 residues: CSVEDARNTEAFF. CDR3 bases: TGCAGCGTTGAAGATGCCAGGAACACTGAAGCTTTCTTT. The chain combines TRBV29-1 with TRBJ1-1; D gene unclear. The length of the CDR3 is 13 residues. Germline assignment: CDR1 SQVTM and CDR2 ANQGSEA. V was shortened by 0 bases and J by 1 base, with 6 bases between the two germline ends.

The sample holds a few counts of this clone. The gene calls are TRBV6-6 and TRBJ1-1, with D uncertain. V dropped 3 bases and J dropped 6 bases, with 14 bases sitting between them. The V gene's germline CDR1 is MNHNY and CDR2 SVGAGI (reference sequence). This CDR3 region has 14 residues. CDR3 residues: CASSYRGGGAEAFF. DNA of the CDR3: TGTGCCAGCAGTTATAGAGGAGGCGGAGCTGAAGCTTTCTTT.

The V and J genes are TRBV6-5 and TRBJ2-2; D is ambiguous. The germline V gene has CDR1 MNHEY and CDR2 SVGAGI. The CDR3 runs 15 residues. Trimming cost V 4 bases and J 0 bases, with 9 bases left between them. The CDR3 region has the DNA TGTGCCAGCAGTTCGGGTATATCGAACACCGGGGAGCTGTTTTTT. Translated, it gives CASSSGISNTGELFF.

The chain couples TRBV28 to TRBJ2-3, with 12 bases aligning to TRBD2. Germline loops: CDR1 MDHEN, CDR2 SYDVKM. The CDR3 loop spans 15 amino acids. Trimming removed 5 bases from V and 5 bases from J; junction bases left unmatched: 5. CDR3 loop: CASSRLAGDIDTQYF. CDR3 nucleotides: TGTGCCAGCAGTCGACTAGCGGGAGACATAGATACGCAGTATTTT.